The 7 T cell receptor beta chains below all came from one sample that was sequenced in a study of T cells in Graves' hyperthyroidism and ophthalmopathy. The investigators amplified TCR beta CDR3 regions from RNA transcripts. The study used the HTBI primer set for a first-round RT-PCR of the TCR CDR3. TCRdb ran MiXCR on the multiplex PCR reads and lists one entry per CDR3 protein. The sample lists approximately 270,000 distinct CDR3 sequences, roughly 15% occurring once. The specimen was blood. The source of these receptors is a woman aged 40 to 50 with Graves' hyperthyroidism that later progressed to Graves' ophthalmopathy.

This clonotype was recorded at least ten times. The rearrangement uses TRBV27 and TRBJ1-1; possibly TRBD1 for D (6 bases). Germline CDR1 reads MNHEY; CDR2 reads SMNVEV (reference sequence). V gave up 0 bases and J gave up 5 bases, with 16 bases separating them. This CDR3 has 16 residues. The CDR3 DNA follows: TGTGCCAGCAGTTTATCATTCGGTGCAGGGGAGACTGAAGCTTTCTTT. As protein: CASSLSFGAGETEAFF.

The sample holds many counts of this clonotype. J is TRBJ2-5 and V is TRBV30; D ambiguous. Trimming took off 0 bases at V and 10 bases at J, with 15 bases between the two ends. The CDR3 loop spans 13 amino acids. Germline V gene data show CDR1 as GTSNPN and CDR2 as SVGIG (reference sequence). The CDR3 protein is CAWSVLAESIQYF. The DNA of the CDR3 is TGTGCCTGGAGTGTACTGGCGGAGTCGATCCAGTACTTC.

There are many counts of this clonotype. The rearrangement links TRBV7-8 to TRBJ2-1; 11 nucleotides line up with TRBD2. V gave up 6 bases and J gave up 7 bases; unmatched junction bases: 5. Germline CDR1 is SGHVS and CDR2 is FQNEAQ. The CDR3 sequence is 14 residues long. The CDR3 sequence is CASRASGRKNEQFF. The CDR3 bases are TGTGCCAGCAGGGCTAGCGGGAGGAAGAATGAGCAGTTCTTC.

The chain combines TRBV5-1 with TRBJ1-1; D unresolved. Germline V CDR1 and CDR2: SGHRS, YFSETQ. This CDR3 spans 11 amino acids. V lost 4 bases and J 6 bases, leaving 7 bases between the germline ends. This CDR3 is CASSVGPEAFF. The CDR3 DNA follows: TGCGCCAGCAGCGTTGGACCTGAAGCTTTCTTT.

The table lists this clonotype with many counts. This sequence joins TRBV12-3 or TRBV12-4 and TRBJ1-5; D is unclear. V lost 3 bases and J 0 bases, leaving 3 bases between the germline ends. The CDR3 length is 13 residues. The CDR3 DNA reads as TGTGCCAGCAGTTTCGCTAGCAATCAGCCCCAGCATTTT. Translated, it gives CASSFASNQPQHF.

The chain combines TRBV4-1 with TRBJ1-1; D remains ambiguous. With 0 bases removed from V and 3 bases from J, the gap between germline ends came to 17 bases. Germline V gene data show CDR1 as MGHRA and CDR2 as YSYEKL. This CDR3 has 17 residues. The CDR3 protein is CASSQEFEGSRDTEAFF. CDR3 nucleotide sequence: TGCGCCAGCAGCCAAGAATTTGAGGGTTCCCGCGACACTGAAGCTTTCTTT.

The rearrangement joins TRBV5-4 to TRBJ2-1; TRBD2 might be the D (6 bases). With 2 bases removed from V and 1 base from J, the gap between germline ends came to 22 bases. CDR3 length equals 19 residues. CDR1 is SGHNT, CDR2 YYREEE, per germline (reference sequence). The CDR3 DNA follows: TGTGCCAGCAGCTTAGGACGACACTTACTTGGGGGGTCCTACAATGAGCAGTTCTTC. Translated: CASSLGRHLLGGSYNEQFF.